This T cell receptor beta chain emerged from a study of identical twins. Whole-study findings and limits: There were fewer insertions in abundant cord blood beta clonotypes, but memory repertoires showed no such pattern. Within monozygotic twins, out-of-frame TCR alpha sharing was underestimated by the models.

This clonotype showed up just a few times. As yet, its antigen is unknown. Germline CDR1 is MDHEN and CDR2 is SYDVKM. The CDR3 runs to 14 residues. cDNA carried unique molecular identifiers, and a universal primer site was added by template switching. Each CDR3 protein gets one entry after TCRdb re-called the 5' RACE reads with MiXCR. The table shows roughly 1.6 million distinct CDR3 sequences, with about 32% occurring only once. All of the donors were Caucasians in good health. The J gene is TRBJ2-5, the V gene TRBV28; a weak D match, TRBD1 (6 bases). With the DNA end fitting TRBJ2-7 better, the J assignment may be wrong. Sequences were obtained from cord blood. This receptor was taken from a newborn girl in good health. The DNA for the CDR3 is TGTGCCAGCAGTGTAGGGACAACAGTCTACGAGCAGTACTTC. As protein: CASSVGTTVYEQYF.